This T cell receptor beta chain was captured by sequencing in a study of cytomegalovirus exposure and HLA in healthy donors. Overall study: HLA-typed donors were the source of about 85 million unique TCRs, which an early data release held. Overall study findings and caveats: In a later analysis, HLA-associated beta chains showed higher expansion and lower generation probabilities than comparable chains.

Amplification used 60 Vbeta primers and 13 Jbeta primers. TCRdb's table, derived via immunoSEQ multiplex PCR, lists solely in-frame clones and lacks some. This sample has about 180,000 clones, with 85% found just once. CDR3 size: 19 residues. Germline-derived CDR1 and CDR2 are MDHEN and SYDVKM. The V segment lost 4 bases and the J segment 2 bases; nucleotides outside the gene matches: 13. Note on this clone: The antigen is not known.

This receptor was obtained from a boy between 2 and 10 years old in good health and CMV-seronegative. The chain uses TRBV28 and TRBJ2-7; 14 nucleotides align to TRBD2. The sequenced material came from PBMCs. The CDR3 reads CASSSRTSGRTYSTYEQYF. The CDR3 DNA reads TGTGCCAGCAGTTCCCGGACTAGCGGGAGGACTTACTCGACCTACGAGCAGTACTTC.